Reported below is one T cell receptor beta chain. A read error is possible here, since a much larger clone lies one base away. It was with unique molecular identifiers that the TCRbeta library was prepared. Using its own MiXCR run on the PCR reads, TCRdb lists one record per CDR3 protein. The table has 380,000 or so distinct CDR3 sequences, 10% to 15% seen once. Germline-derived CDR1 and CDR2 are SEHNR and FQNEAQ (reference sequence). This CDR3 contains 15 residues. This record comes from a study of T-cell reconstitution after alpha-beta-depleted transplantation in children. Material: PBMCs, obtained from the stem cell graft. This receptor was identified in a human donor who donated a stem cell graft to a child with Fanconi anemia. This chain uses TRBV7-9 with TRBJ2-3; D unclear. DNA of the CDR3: TGTGCCAGCAGCTTAGCCGGCAAGAACACAGATACGCAGTGTTTT. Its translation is CASSLAGKNTDTQCF.